This T cell receptor beta chain was captured by sequencing in a study of human T cells and chemical hapten exposure. Study context: Patches that contained 0.01% DPC were applied to the upper back and read at 6 days. A mostly female patient group had alopecia areata, totalis or universalis.

Time point: pre-sensitization, week 0. Treatment noted: therapeutic diphenylcyclopropenone sensitization with weekly scalp DPC. TCRdb called the RACE reads again in MiXCR, with one record for every CDR3 protein. The sample has about 80,000 distinct CDR3 sequences; approximately 14% are singletons. There are 15 residues in the CDR3. V shed 5 bases and J shed 5 bases, with 14 bases lying between them. Germline values: CDR1 KGHDR, CDR2 SFDVKD. This clonotype was sampled from a woman between 45 and 65 years old with alopecia areata. Some clones in this sample may be carry-over from other donors' samples. This specimen was whole blood, taken in connection with sensitization to the hapten diphenylcyclopropenone (DPC). The rearrangement joins TRBV24-1 to TRBJ2-2; no firm D call. CDR3 loop: CATSGPRALTGELFF. The DNA of the CDR3 is TGTGCCACCAGTGGTCCACGGGCCTTAACCGGGGAGCTGTTTTTT.